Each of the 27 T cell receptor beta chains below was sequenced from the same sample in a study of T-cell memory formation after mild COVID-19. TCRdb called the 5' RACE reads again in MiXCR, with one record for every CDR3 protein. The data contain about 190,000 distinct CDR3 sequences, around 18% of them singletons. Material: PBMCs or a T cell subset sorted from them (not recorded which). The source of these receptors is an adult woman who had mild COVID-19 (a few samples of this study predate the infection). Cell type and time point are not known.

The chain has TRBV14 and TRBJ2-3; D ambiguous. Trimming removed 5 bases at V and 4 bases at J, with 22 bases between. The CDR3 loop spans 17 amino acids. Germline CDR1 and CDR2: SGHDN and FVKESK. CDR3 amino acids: CASSNRLNDLLADTQYF. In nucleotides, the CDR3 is TGTGCCAGCAGCAACCGATTGAACGATTTGCTCGCAGATACGCAGTATTTT.

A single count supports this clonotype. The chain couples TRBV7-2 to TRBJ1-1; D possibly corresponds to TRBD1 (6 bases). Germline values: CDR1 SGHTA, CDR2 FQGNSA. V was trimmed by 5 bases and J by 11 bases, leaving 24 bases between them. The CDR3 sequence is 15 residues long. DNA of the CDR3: TGTGCCAGCAGCACATACGTTCAGGGGCCCTTGAGTGCTTTCTTT. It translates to CASSTYVQGPLSAFF. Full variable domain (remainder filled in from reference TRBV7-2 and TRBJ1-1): GAGVSQSPSNKVTEKGKDVELRCDPISGHTALYWYRQSLGQGLEFLIYFQGNSAPDKSGLPSDRFSAERTGGSVSTLTIQRTQQEDSAVYLCASSTYVQGPLSAFFGQGTRLTVV.

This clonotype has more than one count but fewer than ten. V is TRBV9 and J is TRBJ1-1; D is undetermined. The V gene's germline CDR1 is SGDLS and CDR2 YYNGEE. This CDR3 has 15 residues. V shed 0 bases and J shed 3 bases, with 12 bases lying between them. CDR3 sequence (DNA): TGTGCCAGCAGCGTAGCCGACGGTAAATACACTGAAGCTTTCTTT. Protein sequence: CASSVADGKYTEAFF.

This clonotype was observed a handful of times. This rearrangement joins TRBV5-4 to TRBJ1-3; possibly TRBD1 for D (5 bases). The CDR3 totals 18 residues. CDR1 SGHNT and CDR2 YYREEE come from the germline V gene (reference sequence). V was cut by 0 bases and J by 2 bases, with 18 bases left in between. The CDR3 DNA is TGTGCCAGCAGCTTGGCTGGCAGGGCCCCTCGGCCTGGAAACACCATATATTTT. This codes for CASSLAGRAPRPGNTIYF.

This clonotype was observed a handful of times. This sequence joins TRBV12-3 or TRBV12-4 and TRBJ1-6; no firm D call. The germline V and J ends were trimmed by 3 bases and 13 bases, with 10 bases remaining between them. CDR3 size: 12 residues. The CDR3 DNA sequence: TGTGCCAGCAGTTTTAGGGATGGTCCCCTCCACTTT. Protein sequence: CASSFRDGPLHF.

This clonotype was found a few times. CDR3 loop: CASSQRGRSSYEQYF. The CDR3 DNA reads as TGTGCCAGCAGCCAGCGGGGCAGATCCTCCTACGAGCAGTACTTC. J is TRBJ2-7 and V is TRBV7-9, with TRBD2 matching over 7 bases. Losses at the gene ends were 5 bases for V and 0 bases for J; bases not matched to a gene: 7. CDR1 and CDR2 from the germline V gene are SEHNR and FQNEAQ (reference sequence). CDR3 length: 15 amino acids.

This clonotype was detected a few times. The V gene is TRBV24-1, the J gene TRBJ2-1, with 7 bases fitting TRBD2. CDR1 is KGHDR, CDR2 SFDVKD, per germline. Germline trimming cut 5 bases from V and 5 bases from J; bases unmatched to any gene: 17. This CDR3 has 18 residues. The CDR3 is CATSGGGTDSPQDNEQFF. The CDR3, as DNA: TGTGCCACCAGTGGGGGGGGTACCGACAGTCCTCAGGACAATGAGCAGTTCTTC.

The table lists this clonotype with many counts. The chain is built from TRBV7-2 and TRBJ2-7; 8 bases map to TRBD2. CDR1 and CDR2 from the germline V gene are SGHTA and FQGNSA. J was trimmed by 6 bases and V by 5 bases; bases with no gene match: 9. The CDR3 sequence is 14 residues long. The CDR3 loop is CASSVGGATTEQYF. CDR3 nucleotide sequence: TGTGCCAGCAGCGTCGGGGGGGCAACTACCGAGCAGTACTTC.

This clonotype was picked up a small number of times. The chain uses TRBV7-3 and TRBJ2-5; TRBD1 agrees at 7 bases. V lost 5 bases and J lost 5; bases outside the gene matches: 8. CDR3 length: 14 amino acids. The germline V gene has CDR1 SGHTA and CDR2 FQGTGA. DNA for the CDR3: TGTGCCAGCAGCCCAAGAGGGGGCGCCGAGACCCAGTACTTC. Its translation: CASSPRGGAETQYF.

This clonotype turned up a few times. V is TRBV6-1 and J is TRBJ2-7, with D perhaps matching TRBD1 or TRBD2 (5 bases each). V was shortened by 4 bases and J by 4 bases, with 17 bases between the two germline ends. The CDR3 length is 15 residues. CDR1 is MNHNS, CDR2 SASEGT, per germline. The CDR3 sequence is CASSGDGGLAYEQYF. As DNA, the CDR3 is TGTGCCAGCAGTGGGGATGGGGGATTGGCTTACGAGCAGTACTTC.

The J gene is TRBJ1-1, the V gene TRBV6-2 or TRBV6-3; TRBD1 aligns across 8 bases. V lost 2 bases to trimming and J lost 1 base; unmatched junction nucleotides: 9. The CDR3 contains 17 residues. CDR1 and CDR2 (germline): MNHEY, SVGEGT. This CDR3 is CASSYAGGWGRNTEAFF. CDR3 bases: TGTGCCAGCAGTTACGCAGGGGGCTGGGGTAGGAACACTGAAGCTTTCTTT.

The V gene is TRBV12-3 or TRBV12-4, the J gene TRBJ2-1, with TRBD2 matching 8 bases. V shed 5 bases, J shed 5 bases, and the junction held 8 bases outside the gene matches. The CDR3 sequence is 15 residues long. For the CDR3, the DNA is TGTGCCAGCAGTCTCTTAGCGGGGACGAACAATGAGCAGTTCTTC. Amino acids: CASSLLAGTNNEQFF.

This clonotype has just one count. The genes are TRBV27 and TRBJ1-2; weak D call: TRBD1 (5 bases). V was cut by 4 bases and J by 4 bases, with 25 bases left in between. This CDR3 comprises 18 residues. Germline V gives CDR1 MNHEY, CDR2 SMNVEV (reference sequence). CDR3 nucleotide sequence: TGTGCCAGCAGTTCCCGTTTCATCCGGGACCCCTCTGGCTATGGCTACACCTTC. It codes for CASSSRFIRDPSGYGYTF.

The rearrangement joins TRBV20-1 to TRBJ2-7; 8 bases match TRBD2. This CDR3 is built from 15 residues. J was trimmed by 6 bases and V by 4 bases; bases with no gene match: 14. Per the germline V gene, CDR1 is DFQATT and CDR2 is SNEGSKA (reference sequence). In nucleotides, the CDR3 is TGCAGTGCTAAGACCCTGCGCGGGAGGTTAAGCGAGCAGTACTTC. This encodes CSAKTLRGRLSEQYF.

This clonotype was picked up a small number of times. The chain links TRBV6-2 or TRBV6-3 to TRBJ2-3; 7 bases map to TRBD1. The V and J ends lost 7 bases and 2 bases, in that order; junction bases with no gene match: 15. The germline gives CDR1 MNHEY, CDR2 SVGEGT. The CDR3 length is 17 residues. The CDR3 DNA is TGTGCCAGCACGTGGATCCCGGACAGGTTAAACACAGATACGCAGTATTTT. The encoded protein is CASTWIPDRLNTDTQYF.

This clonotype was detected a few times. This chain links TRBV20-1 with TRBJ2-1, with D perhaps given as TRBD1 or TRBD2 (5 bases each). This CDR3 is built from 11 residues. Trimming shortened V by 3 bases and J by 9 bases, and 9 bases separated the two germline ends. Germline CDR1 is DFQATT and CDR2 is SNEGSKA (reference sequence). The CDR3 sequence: CSASGAVEQFF. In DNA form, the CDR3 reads TGCAGTGCTAGCGGGGCGGTTGAGCAGTTCTTC.

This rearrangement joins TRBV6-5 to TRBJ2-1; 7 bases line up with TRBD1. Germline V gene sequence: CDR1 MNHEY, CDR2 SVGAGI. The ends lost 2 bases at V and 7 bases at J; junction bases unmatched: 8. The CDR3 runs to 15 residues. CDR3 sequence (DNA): TGTGCCAGCAGTTACAGGTCCCTACAGGGGAATGAGCAGTTCTTC. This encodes CASSYRSLQGNEQFF.

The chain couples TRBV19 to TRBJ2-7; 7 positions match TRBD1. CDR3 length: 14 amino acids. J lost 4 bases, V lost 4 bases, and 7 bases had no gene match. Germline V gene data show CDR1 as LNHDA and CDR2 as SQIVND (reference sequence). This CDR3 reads CASSTPGQIYEQYF. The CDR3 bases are TGTGCCAGTAGTACCCCGGGACAGATTTACGAGCAGTACTTC.

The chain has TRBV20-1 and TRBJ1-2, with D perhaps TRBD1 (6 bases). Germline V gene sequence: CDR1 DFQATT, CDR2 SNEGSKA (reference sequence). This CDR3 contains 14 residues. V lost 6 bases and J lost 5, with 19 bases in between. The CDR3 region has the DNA TGCAGTGCCGGAGGAGCAGGGGCGGGGTATGGCTACACCTTC. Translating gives CSAGGAGAGYGYTF.

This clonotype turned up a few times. In DNA, the CDR3 is TGTGCCAGCAGGGACAGTGGCGGAAACACCATATATTTT. Protein sequence: CASRDSGGNTIYF. V and J are TRBV25-1 and TRBJ1-3; D might be TRBD1 (6 bases). In germline, CDR1 is MGHDK, CDR2 SYGVNS. Trimming cost V 6 bases and J 4 bases, with 10 bases left between them. The CDR3 is 13 residues long.

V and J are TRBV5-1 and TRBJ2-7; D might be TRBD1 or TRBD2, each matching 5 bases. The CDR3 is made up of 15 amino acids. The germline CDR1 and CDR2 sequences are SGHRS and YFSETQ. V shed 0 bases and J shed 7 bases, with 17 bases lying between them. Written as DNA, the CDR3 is TGCGCCAGCAGCTTGGGCGGAGGTCAGGGACGGGAGCAGTACTTC. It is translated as CASSLGGGQGREQYF.

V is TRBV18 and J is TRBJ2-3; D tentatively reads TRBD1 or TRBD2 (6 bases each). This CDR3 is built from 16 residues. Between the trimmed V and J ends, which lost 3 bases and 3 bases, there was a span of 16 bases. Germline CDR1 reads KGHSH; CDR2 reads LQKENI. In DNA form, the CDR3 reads TGTGCCAGCTCACCGTACTGGGGGGCCGTGACAGATACGCAGTATTTT. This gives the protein CASSPYWGAVTDTQYF.

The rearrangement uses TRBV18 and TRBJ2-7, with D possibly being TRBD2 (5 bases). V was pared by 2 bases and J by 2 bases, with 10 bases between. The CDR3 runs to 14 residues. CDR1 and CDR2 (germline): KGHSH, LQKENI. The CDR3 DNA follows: TGTGCCAGCTCACCATCAGAGGGCCCCTACGAGCAGTACTTC. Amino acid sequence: CASSPSEGPYEQYF.

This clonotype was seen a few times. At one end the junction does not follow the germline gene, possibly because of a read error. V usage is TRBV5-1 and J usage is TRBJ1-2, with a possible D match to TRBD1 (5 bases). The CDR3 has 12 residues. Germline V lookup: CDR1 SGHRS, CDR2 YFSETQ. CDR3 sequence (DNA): TGCGCCAGCAGCTCTGAGGGGTATGCCTACACCTTC. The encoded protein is CASSSEGYAYTF.

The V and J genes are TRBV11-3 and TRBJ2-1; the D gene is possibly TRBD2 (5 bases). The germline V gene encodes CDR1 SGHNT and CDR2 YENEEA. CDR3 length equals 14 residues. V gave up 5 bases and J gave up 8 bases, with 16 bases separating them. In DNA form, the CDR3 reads TGTGCCAGCAGCCCTAGGACGGGTAGCGATGAGCAGTTCTTC. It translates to CASSPRTGSDEQFF.

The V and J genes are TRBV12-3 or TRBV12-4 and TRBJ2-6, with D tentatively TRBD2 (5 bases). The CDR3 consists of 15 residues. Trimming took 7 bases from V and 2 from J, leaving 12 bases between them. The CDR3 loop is CASTLSGAGANVLTF. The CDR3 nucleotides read TGTGCCAGCACCCTCTCCGGGGCTGGGGCCAACGTCCTGACTTTC.

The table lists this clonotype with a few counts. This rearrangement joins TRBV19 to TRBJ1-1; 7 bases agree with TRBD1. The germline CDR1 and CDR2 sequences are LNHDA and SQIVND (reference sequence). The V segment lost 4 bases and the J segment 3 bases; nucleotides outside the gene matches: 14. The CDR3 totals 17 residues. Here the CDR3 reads CASSTLTGAFEHTEAFF. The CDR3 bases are TGTGCCAGTAGTACGTTAACAGGGGCTTTCGAACACACTGAAGCTTTCTTT.